This passage covers 17 T cell receptor beta chains from one sample sequenced in a study of early T cells in non-severe SARS-CoV-2 infection. TCRdb reprocessed the 5' RACE reads with MiXCR, giving one entry per CDR3 protein. The sample holds some 27,000 distinct CDR3 sequences, roughly 5% seen once. The source material was whole blood. Receptors originate from an adult who was a healthcare worker with PCR-confirmed SARS-CoV-2 infection or an uninfected control (not recorded which).

This clonotype was counted many times. The chain couples TRBV27 to TRBJ1-6; perhaps TRBD1 as D (6 bases). This CDR3 has 15 residues. V was shortened by 8 bases and J by 9 bases, with 20 bases between the two germline ends. Germline V gene data show CDR1 as MNHEY and CDR2 as SMNVEV (reference sequence). The CDR3 nucleotides read TGTGCCAGCTCCTTGAACAGGGAGAGGAGTTCACCCCTCCACTTT. Translation gives CASSLNRERSSPLHF.

This clonotype was counted many times. The chain joins TRBV19 to TRBJ1-1; perhaps TRBD1 as D (6 bases). Germline V gene lookup returns CDR1 LNHDA and CDR2 SQIVND (reference sequence). V lost 3 bases and J 7 bases, leaving 9 bases between the germline ends. The CDR3 covers 12 residues. As DNA, the CDR3 is TGTGCCAGTAGTATCACAGGGAGTGAAGCTTTCTTT. Amino acid sequence: CASSITGSEAFF.

This clonotype was observed at least ten times. The CDR3 region is CASSAGTTTGELFF. DNA for the CDR3: TGCGCCAGCAGCGCCGGGACTACTACCGGGGAGCTGTTTTTT. The rearrangement uses TRBV5-1 and TRBJ2-2, with 7 nucleotides matching TRBD2. Germline V gene lookup returns CDR1 SGHRS and CDR2 YFSETQ. The CDR3 length is 14 residues. With V trimmed by 4 bases and J by 5 bases, 5 bases remained unmatched. Supplemented by reference TRBV5-1 and TRBJ2-2, the full variable domain reads KAGVTQTPRYLIKTRGQQVTLSCSPISGHRSVSWYQQTPGQGLQFLFEYFSETQRNKGNFPGRFSGRQFSNSRSEMNVSTLELGDSALYLCASSAGTTTGELFFGEGSRLTVL.

This clonotype was recorded many times. V usage is TRBV28 and J usage is TRBJ2-3; D gene uncertain. CDR3 size: 14 residues. Germline loops: CDR1 MDHEN, CDR2 SYDVKM. V dropped 6 bases and J dropped 0 bases, with 10 bases sitting between them. The CDR3 protein is CASSVALSTDTQYF. For the CDR3, the DNA is TGTGCCAGCAGCGTGGCCCTAAGCACAGATACGCAGTATTTT.

This clonotype was counted many times. The rearrangement uses TRBV2 and TRBJ1-4, with D maybe TRBD1 (6 bases). V was shortened by 3 bases and J by 1 base, with 12 bases between the two germline ends. Germline V gene data show CDR1 as SNHLY and CDR2 as FYNNEI. This CDR3 region has 16 residues. The CDR3 region is CASSDQGRKTNEKLFF. In DNA form, the CDR3 reads TGTGCCAGCAGTGACCAGGGGCGGAAAACTAATGAAAAACTGTTTTTT.

This clonotype has only a few counts. This sequence joins TRBV29-1 and TRBJ2-7, with 14 bases aligning to TRBD2. CDR3 size: 13 residues. Germline CDR1 and CDR2: SQVTM and ANQGSEA. CDR3 sequence: CSGGTSGSHEQYF. CDR3 bases: TGCAGTGGCGGGACTAGCGGGAGCCACGAGCAGTACTTC.

This clonotype was detected a few times. This sequence joins TRBV9 and TRBJ1-3, with D unresolved. Germline CDR1 SGDLS, CDR2 YYNGEE. There are 15 residues in the CDR3. Trimming left V 3 bases short and J 0 bases short, with 10 bases between. The CDR3 nucleotides are TGTGCCAGCAGCGAACACGGGTCCTCTGGAAACACCATATATTTT. It translates to CASSEHGSSGNTIYF.

This clonotype showed up just a few times. CDR3 in amino acids: CASSAQGHQPQHF. Written as DNA, the CDR3 is TGTGCCAGCTCAGCGCAGGGACATCAGCCCCAGCATTTT. This sequence joins TRBV18 and TRBJ1-5; D is perhaps TRBD1 (5 bases). CDR3 length: 13 amino acids. From germline, CDR1 is KGHSH and CDR2 LQKENI. V gave up 5 bases and J gave up 5 bases, with 10 bases separating them.

This clonotype was detected many times. This rearrangement joins TRBV6-6 to TRBJ2-7; the D gene is possibly TRBD2 (6 bases). CDR1 is MNHNY and CDR2 is SVGAGI in the germline V gene (reference sequence). V lost 7 bases to trimming and J lost 4 bases, with 17 bases between them. This CDR3 spans 14 amino acids. This CDR3 reads CASTPGSGTYEQYF. In DNA, the CDR3 is TGTGCCAGCACCCCCGGCTCAGGGACTTACGAGCAGTACTTC.

This rearrangement joins TRBV20-1 to TRBJ2-1, with 8 bases aligning to TRBD1. The germline V gene has CDR1 DFQATT and CDR2 SNEGSKA (reference sequence). CDR3 length: 13 residues. J lost 10 bases, V lost 3 bases, and 8 bases had no gene match. The CDR3 DNA reads TGCAGTGCTAGTCAGGGGGCGCAAGGCGAGCAGTTCTTC. Protein product: CSASQGAQGEQFF.

This clonotype was detected many times. CDR3 loop: CASSFYRDRASYEQYF. As DNA, the CDR3 is TGTGCCAGCAGCTTTTATCGGGACAGGGCATCCTACGAGCAGTACTTC. The chain is built from TRBV5-4 and TRBJ2-7; the match to TRBD1 covers 9 bases. This CDR3 has 16 amino acids. Germline V gene data show CDR1 as SGHNT and CDR2 as YYREEE (reference sequence). Losses at the gene ends were 2 bases for V and 1 base for J; bases not matched to a gene: 7.

The rearrangement links TRBV29-1 to TRBJ1-2, with 7 bases fitting TRBD1. V shed 0 bases and J 4 bases; nucleotides not matched to a gene: 2. This CDR3 spans 13 amino acids. CDR1 is SQVTM and CDR2 is ANQGSEA in the germline V gene. This CDR3 is CSVEDAGGYGYTF. CDR3 sequence (DNA): TGCAGCGTTGAAGATGCAGGGGGCTATGGCTACACCTTC.

There are many counts of this clonotype. The gene calls are TRBV12-3 or TRBV12-4 and TRBJ2-7, with D possibly called TRBD1 or TRBD2 (6 bases each). The CDR3 totals 14 residues. V was trimmed by 8 bases and J by 4 bases, leaving 18 bases between them. The CDR3 nucleotides read TGTGCCAGCCATGTCGAGGGGGGAAGTTACGAGCAGTACTTC. This gives the protein CASHVEGGSYEQYF.

This clonotype ranks as medium-sized (0.01 to 0.1%). The chain employs TRBV7-8 and TRBJ1-5; D might be TRBD1 (5 bases). The length of the CDR3 is 14 residues. The germline V gene encodes CDR1 SGHVS and CDR2 FQNEAQ. V was clipped by 6 bases and J by 1 base, with 10 bases between them. The CDR3, as DNA: TGTGCCAGCAGGCTCGGGGCAAGCAATCAGCCCCAGCATTTT. Translated: CASRLGASNQPQHF.

This clonotype was picked up many times. The rearrangement uses TRBV20-1 and TRBJ2-5, with D unclear. The CDR3 loop spans 15 amino acids. Trimming shortened V by 5 bases and J by 2 bases, and 18 bases separated the two germline ends. CDR1 is DFQATT and CDR2 is SNEGSKA in the germline V gene (reference sequence). DNA of the CDR3: TGCAGTGCTGCCGGCGGTGGAGAAGAACAAGAGACCCAGTACTTC. It translates to CSAAGGGEEQETQYF.

This clonotype was seen repeatedly, ten times or more. The CDR3 loop reads CASSPPPGASYGYTF. The CDR3 bases are TGTGCCAGCTCACCACCCCCAGGGGCGTCCTATGGCTACACCTTC. This sequence joins TRBV18 and TRBJ1-2; maybe TRBD1 (6 bases). Trimming cost V 0 bases and J 4 bases, with 12 bases left between them. Germline lookup yields CDR1 KGHSH and CDR2 LQKENI. The CDR3 loop spans 15 amino acids.

Many counts were recorded for this clonotype. This chain connects TRBV29-1 to TRBJ2-7; 7 nucleotides agree with TRBD2. Germline CDR1 and CDR2: SQVTM and ANQGSEA. This CDR3 has 11 amino acids. The J segment lost 2 bases and the V segment lost 7 bases, leaving 2 bases of the junction unmatched. The CDR3 DNA sequence: TGCAGCGGCGGGGGTCCCTACGAGCAGTACTTC. Its translation is CSGGGPYEQYF.